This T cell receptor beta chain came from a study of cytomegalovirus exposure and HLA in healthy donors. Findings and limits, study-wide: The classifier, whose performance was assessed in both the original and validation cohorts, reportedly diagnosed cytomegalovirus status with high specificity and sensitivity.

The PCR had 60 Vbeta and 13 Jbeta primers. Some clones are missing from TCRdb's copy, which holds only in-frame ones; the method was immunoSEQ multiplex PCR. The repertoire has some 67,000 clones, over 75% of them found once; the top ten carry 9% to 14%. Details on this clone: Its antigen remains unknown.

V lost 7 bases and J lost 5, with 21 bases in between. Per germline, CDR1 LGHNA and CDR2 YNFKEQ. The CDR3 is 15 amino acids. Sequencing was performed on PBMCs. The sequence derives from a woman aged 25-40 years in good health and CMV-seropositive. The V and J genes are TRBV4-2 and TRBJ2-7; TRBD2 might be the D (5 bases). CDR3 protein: CASKQFLGAEDEQYF. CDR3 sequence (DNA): TGTGCCAGCAAACAATTTTTAGGTGCGGAGGACGAGCAGTACTTC.